One sample yielded the 30 T cell receptor beta chains listed below, sequenced in a study of blood T cell repertoires in COVID-19. Profiling relied on immunoSEQ multiplex PCR, and the TCRdb table lists in-frame clones only, not all of them. The sample has around 110,000 clones; 75% to 95% are singletons. Sequencing was carried out using peripheral blood. The receptor source for this set is a woman aged 25 to 39 with acute or convalescent COVID-19.

This chain links TRBV6-2 or TRBV6-3 with TRBJ1-6; maybe TRBD1 (5 bases). V was pared by 1 base and J by 9 bases, with 16 bases between. The length of the CDR3 is 16 residues. Per germline, CDR1 MNHEY and CDR2 SVGEGT. CDR3 loop: CASSYYHQGRSSPLHF. As DNA, the CDR3 is TGTGCCAGCAGTTACTATCATCAGGGTCGTTCTTCACCCCTCCACTTT.

V is TRBV3-1 (or the pseudogene TRBV3-2) and J is TRBJ2-1; D possibly corresponds to TRBD2 (5 bases). Germline assignment: CDR1 LGHDT and CDR2 YNNKEL (reference sequence). The length of the CDR3 is 16 residues. Trimming stripped 4 bases from V and 0 bases from J, with 13 bases between. The CDR3 bases are TGTGCCAGCAGCCCTTCCCGAGGGAACTCCTACAATGAGCAGTTCTTC. Protein product: CASSPSRGNSYNEQFF.

This sequence joins TRBV30 and TRBJ1-1, with D hard to call. The V end was cut by 3 bases, the J end by 0 bases, with 11 bases between. The CDR3 spans 14 residues. CDR1 GTSNPN and CDR2 SVGIG come from the germline V gene (reference sequence). CDR3 in amino acids: CAWSPGNMNTEAFF. Here the CDR3 DNA reads TGTGCCTGGAGCCCCGGGAATATGAACACTGAAGCTTTCTTT.

The chain combines TRBV11-2 with TRBJ2-1; 11 bases are a match to TRBD2. Germline loops: CDR1 SGHAT, CDR2 FQNNGV. This CDR3 region has 15 residues. V lost 5 bases, J lost 9 bases, and 9 bases stayed unmatched. CDR3 DNA sequence: TGTGCCAGCAGCCCAATAGCGGGAGGGCCTAGTGAGCAGTTCTTC. The encoded protein is CASSPIAGGPSEQFF.

The CDR3 protein is CASSHADRMNTEAFF. The CDR3 nucleotides read TGTGCCAGCAGCCACGCTGACAGGATGAACACTGAAGCTTTCTTT. J is TRBJ1-1 and V is TRBV4-2, with D possibly TRBD1 on 6 matching bases. The germline V and J ends were trimmed by 3 bases and 0 bases, with 11 bases remaining between them. CDR1 is LGHNA and CDR2 is YNFKEQ in the germline V gene. This CDR3 is built from 15 residues.

The rearrangement joins TRBV11-2 to TRBJ1-5; no reliable D call. Trimming cost V 0 bases and J 5 bases, with 5 bases left between them. The germline CDR1 and CDR2 sequences are SGHAT and FQNNGV. This CDR3 region has 13 residues. The CDR3 DNA reads TGTGCCAGCAGCTTAGAACGGGATCAGCCCCAGCATTTT. This codes for CASSLERDQPQHF. The full variable domain, rest sourced from reference TRBV11-2 and TRBJ1-5, is EAGVAQSPRYKIIEKRQSVAFWCNPISGHATLYWYQQILGQGPKLLIQFQNNGVVDDSQLPKDRFSAERLKGVDSTLKIQPAKLEDSAVYLCASSLERDQPQHFGDGTRLSIL.

This clone was seen only once. The chain carries TRBV20-1 and TRBJ1-2; D is perhaps TRBD1 (5 bases). Germline CDR1 DFQATT, CDR2 SNEGSKA (reference sequence). Between the trimmed V and J ends, which lost 3 bases and 3 bases, there was a span of 11 bases. This CDR3 is 13 amino acids long. Here the CDR3 reads CSASAGRDYGYTF. The DNA for the CDR3 is TGCAGTGCTAGTGCAGGGAGGGACTATGGCTACACCTTC.

The CDR3: CATTNSSGNTIYF. Written as DNA, the CDR3 is TGTGCCACCACCAACAGCTCTGGAAACACCATATATTTT. This chain joins TRBV25-1 and TRBJ1-3; no clear D gene. The ends were cut back, 10 bases at V and 0 bases at J, with 10 bases in the middle. The CDR3 sequence is 13 residues long. Germline loops: CDR1 MGHDK, CDR2 SYGVNS. The full variable domain, its missing parts supplied by reference TRBV25-1 and TRBJ1-3, is EADIYQTPRYLVIGTGKKITLECSQTMGHDKMYWYQQDPGMELHLIHYSYGVNSTEKGDLSSESTVSRIRTEHFPLTLESARPSHTSQYLCATTNSSGNTIYFGEGSWLTVV.

This rearrangement joins TRBV5-1 to TRBJ2-1, with 7 bases aligning to TRBD1. V lost 0 bases to trimming and J lost 4 bases; unmatched junction nucleotides: 4. The CDR3 totals 15 residues. Germline assignment: CDR1 SGHRS and CDR2 YFSETQ. The CDR3 DNA is TGCGCCAGCAGCTTGGTGGGGACAGCTTACAATGAGCAGTTCTTC. It translates to CASSLVGTAYNEQFF.

This clone was recorded only once. This chain connects TRBV6-1 to TRBJ2-7, with 7 bases aligning to TRBD1. This CDR3 region has 15 residues. The V and J ends lost 1 base and 3 bases, in that order; junction bases with no gene match: 6. CDR1 MNHNS and CDR2 SASEGT come from the germline V gene. CDR3 protein: CASSEEGQIIYEQYF. The CDR3 region has the DNA TGTGCCAGCAGTGAAGAGGGACAGATAATCTACGAGCAGTACTTC.

The V gene is TRBV5-1, the J gene TRBJ2-1; D perhaps matches TRBD2 (5 bases). Deletions cut 0 bases from V and 4 bases from J, with 11 bases between. This CDR3 has 15 amino acids. Germline-derived CDR1 and CDR2 are SGHRS and YFSETQ. The CDR3 here is CASSLVASGYNEQFF. The DNA for the CDR3 is TGCGCCAGCAGCTTGGTAGCGAGCGGATACAATGAGCAGTTCTTC.

The chain carries TRBV11-3 and TRBJ1-2; D might be TRBD1 (5 bases). V lost 1 base and J 2 bases, leaving 11 bases between the germline ends. This CDR3 spans 15 amino acids. Looked up from germline, CDR1 is SGHNT and CDR2 is YENEEA. CDR3: CASSLGGERNYGYTF. The CDR3, as DNA: TGTGCCAGCAGCTTAGGGGGCGAGAGGAACTATGGCTACACCTTC. Filled out from reference TRBV11-3 and TRBJ1-2, the complete variable domain reads EAGVVQSPRYKIIEKKQPVAFWCNPISGHNTLYWYLQNLGQGPELLIRYENEEAVDDSQLPKDRFSAERLKGVDSTLKIQPAELGDSAVYLCASSLGGERNYGYTFGSGTRLTVV.

As concerns this clone: The junction shows a germline mismatch at one end, possibly a read error. The chain employs TRBV6-6 and TRBJ1-5; TRBD1 matches at 7 bases. The CDR3 sequence is 15 residues long. Germline assignment: CDR1 MNHNY and CDR2 SVGAGI (reference sequence). CDR3: CASSYVARGDGVGFF. The CDR3 nucleotides read TGTGCCAGCAGTTACGTTGCCAGGGGGGATGGAGTAGGATTTTTT.

The chain couples TRBV11-3 to TRBJ2-7; 9 nucleotides match TRBD1. With V trimmed by 4 bases and J by 4 bases, 5 bases remained unmatched. The CDR3 is made up of 14 amino acids. From germline, CDR1 is SGHNT and CDR2 YENEEA. CDR3 residues: CASSSPGTGYEQYF. DNA for the CDR3: TGTGCCAGCAGCTCCCCCGGGACAGGGTACGAGCAGTACTTC.

The chain combines TRBV19 with TRBJ2-7, with 11 nucleotides matching TRBD1. Germline lookup yields CDR1 LNHDA and CDR2 SQIVND (reference sequence). The V segment lost 4 bases and the J segment 5 bases; nucleotides outside the gene matches: 7. The CDR3 has 15 residues. The CDR3 protein is CASSTFGQGAHEQYF. For the CDR3, the DNA is TGTGCCAGTAGTACCTTCGGACAGGGGGCCCACGAGCAGTACTTC.

This chain links TRBV19 with TRBJ1-2; no clear D. Between the trimmed V and J ends, which lost 5 bases and 4 bases, there was a span of 11 bases. The germline V gene has CDR1 LNHDA and CDR2 SQIVND (reference sequence). The length of the CDR3 is 13 residues. Here the CDR3 DNA reads TGTGCCAGTAGTCCTGGGAGACTCTATGGCTACACCTTC. Translating it yields CASSPGRLYGYTF.

V usage is TRBV19 and J usage is TRBJ2-1; D is ambiguous. Germline V CDR1 and CDR2: LNHDA, SQIVND (reference sequence). V was clipped by 4 bases and J by 5 bases, with 9 bases between them. The CDR3 length is 13 residues. The CDR3 sequence is CASSSNYDNEQFF. CDR3 in DNA: TGTGCCAGTAGTAGCAACTACGACAATGAGCAGTTCTTC.

The chain employs TRBV10-3 and TRBJ1-2; 8 positions agree with TRBD1. The germline V gene has CDR1 ENHRY and CDR2 SYGVKD. The CDR3 has 15 amino acids. The J segment lost 4 bases and the V segment lost 6 bases, leaving 10 bases of the junction unmatched. CDR3 nucleotide sequence: TGTGCCATCAGCAACTCAGGACAGGGCGCCTATGGCTACACCTTC. The encoded protein is CAISNSGQGAYGYTF.

The chain uses TRBV27 and TRBJ2-1; the match to TRBD2 covers 9 bases. Per germline, CDR1 MNHEY and CDR2 SMNVEV (reference sequence). This CDR3 region has 19 residues. After removal of 6 bases from V and 7 bases from J, the junction contained 22 bases not matched to a gene. The CDR3 DNA reads TGTGCCAGCAGCCAAGACAGACCGCTTAGCGGGAGTGGGGGTAATGAGCAGTTCTTC. Its translation: CASSQDRPLSGSGGNEQFF.

The chain combines TRBV4-1 with TRBJ1-5; 8 bases are a match to TRBD1. With V trimmed by 4 bases and J by 1 base, 15 bases remained unmatched. The CDR3 consists of 19 residues. The germline V gene encodes CDR1 MGHRA and CDR2 YSYEKL. The CDR3 here is CASSPFSAGGSMSNQPQHF. In DNA, the CDR3 is TGCGCCAGCAGCCCCTTTAGTGCAGGGGGCTCAATGAGCAATCAGCCCCAGCATTTT.

The chain employs TRBV9 and TRBJ1-6, with D perhaps TRBD1 (6 bases). The CDR3 totals 15 residues. CDR1 SGDLS and CDR2 YYNGEE come from the germline V gene. Trimming removed 4 bases from V and 6 bases from J, with 14 bases in between. Here the CDR3 DNA reads TGTGCCAGCAGCTCCCAACAGGGTACTAATTCACCCCTCCACTTT. Translating it yields CASSSQQGTNSPLHF.

The chain recombines TRBV11-2 with TRBJ2-1; 8 bases agree with TRBD2. V gave up 1 base and J gave up 2 bases; unmatched junction bases: 7. There are 17 residues in the CDR3. Per the germline V gene, CDR1 is SGHAT and CDR2 is FQNNGV. CDR3 in amino acids: CASSLVKPGGPYNEQFF. The CDR3 bases are TGTGCCAGCAGCTTAGTAAAGCCGGGAGGGCCCTACAATGAGCAGTTCTTC.

V is TRBV19 and J is TRBJ2-1; 9 nucleotides line up with TRBD2. V was pared by 5 bases and J by 9 bases, with 8 bases of the junction left unmatched. The germline V gene has CDR1 LNHDA and CDR2 SQIVND (reference sequence). The CDR3 has 14 residues. The CDR3 reads CASSPSGTSGEQFF. The CDR3 DNA reads TGTGCCAGTAGTCCTAGCGGGACTTCAGGTGAGCAGTTCTTC.

This chain joins TRBV28 and TRBJ1-2, with TRBD1 matching over 10 bases. The CDR3 loop spans 14 amino acids. J was trimmed by 4 bases and V by 6 bases; bases with no gene match: 5. From germline, CDR1 is MDHEN and CDR2 SYDVKM. This chain's CDR3 is CASSGDRGSYGYTF. CDR3 in DNA: TGTGCCAGCAGCGGGGACAGGGGATCCTATGGCTACACCTTC.

CDR3 protein: CASSAGGQGNTEAFF. The CDR3 region has the DNA TGTGCCAGCAGCGCAGGAGGACAGGGGAACACTGAAGCTTTCTTT. The rearrangement links TRBV9 to TRBJ1-1; TRBD1 agrees at 8 bases. Germline loops: CDR1 SGDLS, CDR2 YYNGEE. CDR3 length equals 15 residues. V was clipped by 3 bases and J by 1 base; unmatched bases: 5. The complete variable domain, with remaining parts taken from reference TRBV9 and TRBJ1-1, reads DSGVTQTPKHLITATGQRVTLRCSPRSGDLSVYWYQQSLDQGLQFLIQYYNGEERAKGNILERFSAQQFPDLHSELNLSSLELGDSALYFCASSAGGQGNTEAFFGQGTRLTVV.

V and J are TRBV18 and TRBJ1-1, with D possibly being TRBD1 (6 bases). From germline, CDR1 is KGHSH and CDR2 LQKENI. Trimming shortened V by 2 bases and J by 5 bases, and 12 bases separated the two germline ends. The CDR3 length is 14 residues. CDR3 nucleotides: TGTGCCAGCTCACCAGGGGCAGGGGAGACTGAAGCTTTCTTT. Its translation is CASSPGAGETEAFF.

The chain has TRBV30 and TRBJ1-2; D not resolved. The CDR3 covers 9 residues. V was pared by 7 bases and J by 13 bases, with 13 bases between. Germline CDR1 and CDR2: GTSNPN and SVGIG (reference sequence). In DNA, the CDR3 is TGTGCCTCATCTCCCTATGTCACCTTC. Amino acid sequence: CASSPYVTF.

The genes are TRBV9 and TRBJ2-5, with 7 bases that match TRBD2. Unmatched junction bases numbered 6, after V lost 3 bases and J lost 4 bases. Germline loops: CDR1 SGDLS, CDR2 YYNGEE. CDR3 length: 14 amino acids. The CDR3 bases are TGTGCCAGCAGCGACAACACGGGGGGAGAGACCCAGTACTTC. This encodes CASSDNTGGETQYF. Based on the CDR3 plus reference TRBV9 and TRBJ2-5, the full variable domain is DSGVTQTPKHLITATGQRVTLRCSPRSGDLSVYWYQQSLDQGLQFLIQYYNGEERAKGNILERFSAQQFPDLHSELNLSSLELGDSALYFCASSDNTGGETQYFGPGTRLLVL.

This chain links TRBV10-3 with TRBJ1-1; D unresolved. Germline V lookup: CDR1 ENHRY, CDR2 SYGVKD. The CDR3 is 14 residues long. Trimming cost V 3 bases and J 0 bases, with 8 bases left between them. The CDR3, as DNA: TGTGCCATCAGTGAAGCGGGGATGAACACTGAAGCTTTCTTT. Amino acids: CAISEAGMNTEAFF.

The chain joins TRBV20-1 to TRBJ1-2; maybe TRBD1 (6 bases). Germline V gene data show CDR1 as DFQATT and CDR2 as SNEGSKA (reference sequence). The CDR3 runs 13 residues. V gave up 3 bases and J gave up 4 bases, with 12 bases separating them. In DNA form, the CDR3 reads TGCAGTGCTAGTAAGCTCAGGGGCTATGGCTACACCTTC. Translation: CSASKLRGYGYTF.